Listed below are T cell receptor beta chains from one sample, sequenced in a study of blood T cell repertoires in COVID-19. Clones were read by immunoSEQ multiplex PCR, and TCRdb kept only the in-frame ones, dropping some. The sample contains approximately 280,000 clones, about four fifths of which appear only once. Sequenced material: peripheral blood. Receptors were obtained from a human donor with COVID-19, enrolled during active disease. The donor label of this sample is uncertain. The conserved cysteine and the conserved F or W are not part of the CDR3 here. Not all rows give a size; the values are once, few, many and, for expanded clones, a class.

J: TRBJ2-7; V: TRBV19; size: -; CDR3: ASSTPDRGRDEQY
J: TRBJ1-3; V: TRBV6-1; size: -; CDR3: ASSERGTGNTIY
J: TRBJ2-5; V: TRBV18; size: -; CDR3: ASSALTGLAGVETQY
J: TRBJ1-6; V: TRBV27; size: -; CDR3: ASSLSARLYNSPLH
J: TRBJ2-2; V: TRBV11-2; size: once; CDR3: ASSLRSRGGELF
J: TRBJ1-2; V: TRBV27; size: -; CDR3: ASSSGQGGYT
J: TRBJ2-1; V: TRBV4-3; size: once; CDR3: ASRKAENSYNEQF
J: TRBJ1-2; V: TRBV27; size: -; CDR3: ASSDRQRIAPYGYT
J: TRBJ2-2; V: TRBV2; size: -; CDR3: ASSDKRTGELF
J: TRBJ2-1; V: TRBV5-4; size: once; CDR3: ASSSGLAVYNEQF
J: TRBJ2-1; V: TRBV18; size: -; CDR3: ASSSTGTSGYSYNEQF
J: TRBJ2-1; V: TRBV4-3; size: -; CDR3: ASSQEGTVSYNEQF
J: TRBJ1-1; V: TRBV6-2/TRBV6-3; size: -; CDR3: ASSYSGGNTEAF
J: TRBJ2-3; V: TRBV6-2/TRBV6-3; size: -; CDR3: ASSYQGVHTTDTQY
J: TRBJ1-2; V: TRBV28; size: -; CDR3: ASRGGGVNYGYT
J: TRBJ2-3; V: TRBV7-9; size: few; CDR3: ASSLDGGATDTQY
J: TRBJ2-1; V: TRBV5-4; size: -; CDR3: ASSLDVDSEQF
J: TRBJ2-1; V: TRBV9; size: once; CDR3: ASSPATSGVNEQF
J: TRBJ2-7; V: TRBV7-9; size: -; CDR3: ASSRTLAREAEQY
J: TRBJ2-5; V: TRBV5-1; size: -; CDR3: ASSSSPGTGFETQY
J: TRBJ1-5; V: TRBV28; size: -; CDR3: AGSRTGNNQPQH
J: TRBJ2-1; V: TRBV10-1; size: -; CDR3: ASSDRGLAGVNNEQF
J: TRBJ2-5; V: TRBV7-2; size: -; CDR3: ASSLGLAGYQGETQY
J: TRBJ2-7; V: TRBV5-1; size: -; CDR3: ASSLEAGGEQY
J: TRBJ1-4; V: TRBV19; size: -; CDR3: ASSIRWGIGQEKLF
J: TRBJ2-3; V: TRBV28; size: -; CDR3: ASRGSGMGLGGRGTQY
J: TRBJ2-7; V: TRBV9; size: once; CDR3: ASSDTGSVEQY
J: TRBJ1-1; V: TRBV2; size: -; CDR3: ASRIGGTEAF
J: TRBJ1-3; V: TRBV27; size: many; CDR3: ASGYRVGAGNTIY
J: TRBJ2-7; V: TRBV2; size: -; CDR3: ASRNQDYEQY
J: TRBJ2-1; V: TRBV28; size: -; CDR3: ASGTTTYNEQF
J: TRBJ2-4; V: TRBV27; size: once; CDR3: ASTLNPGQLAKNIQY
J: TRBJ1-5; V: TRBV7-8; size: -; CDR3: ASSSIGGINQPQH
J: TRBJ1-2; V: TRBV19; size: -; CDR3: ASSIGGQESRYGYT
J: TRBJ2-2; V: TRBV19; size: -; CDR3: ATSSGRGVTGELF
J: TRBJ2-2; V: TRBV7-3; size: -; CDR3: ASSVTDYTGELF
J: TRBJ1-5; V: TRBV5-4; size: -; CDR3: ASSSQTGQPQH
J: TRBJ2-1; V: TRBV19; size: -; CDR3: ASRGLAGGNEQF
J: TRBJ1-1; V: TRBV30; size: -; CDR3: AWSVQGRSRTEAF
J: TRBJ1-5; V: TRBV27; size: -; CDR3: ASSSDRGRNQPQH
J: TRBJ1-6; V: TRBV19; size: -; CDR3: ASKTTGSDNSPLH
J: TRBJ2-7; V: TRBV3-1/TRBV3-2; size: once; CDR3: ASSQGLAGGTYEQY
J: TRBJ2-5; V: TRBV6-5; size: -; CDR3: ASSYSSRHLQETQY
J: TRBJ1-6; V: TRBV30; size: -; CDR3: AWSVLDSRNSPLH
J: TRBJ2-7; V: TRBV6-6; size: -; CDR3: ASSPGLAGGTTYEQY
J: TRBJ2-7; V: TRBV20-1; size: few; CDR3: SSTGYEQY
J: TRBJ2-3; V: TRBV6-4; size: -; CDR3: ASSASVADTQY
J: TRBJ1-3; V: TRBV19; size: -; CDR3: ASSMWTYRSGNTIY
J: TRBJ2-1; V: TRBV30; size: once; CDR3: AWSVQGVGGQF
J: TRBJ1-5; V: TRBV5-1; size: -; CDR3: ASSLGGGGNNQPQH
J: TRBJ1-3; V: TRBV3-1/TRBV3-2; size: few; CDR3: ASSPARNTIY
J: TRBJ2-1; V: TRBV21-1; size: -; CDR3: ASSKGKPAADEQF
J: TRBJ1-2; V: TRBV2; size: -; CDR3: ASSDPGRGSGYT